This T cell receptor (beta chain) is from a study of blood T cell repertoires in COVID-19. The wider study: The United States, Italy and Spain provided the acute and convalescent COVID-19 samples. The analysed material was cDNA or gDNA that came from T cells, B-cell-depleted T cells, or PBMCs.

Per germline, CDR1 LGHNA and CDR2 YNFKEQ. The CDR3 is 15 amino acids. V trimming: 3 bases; J trimming: 9 bases; junction bases outside the gene matches: 8. As processed by the authors: Amplification from reference gene primers served as the basis for estimated nucleated cell counts. Sequencing was performed with immunoSEQ multiplex PCR; in TCRdb, only in-frame clones are kept and a portion is missing. Clonal size and the V and J genes are those of that table, whereas D and trimming came from the DNA. The sample contains some 310,000 clones, about nine tenths of which appear only once. The chain recombines TRBV4-2 with TRBJ2-1; 10 nucleotides align to TRBD2. Sequenced sample: peripheral blood. The source of this sequence is a man aged 45 to 65 with active or convalescent COVID-19. The CDR3: CASSQALAGSGEQFF. CDR3 sequence (DNA): TGTGCCAGCAGCCAGGCACTAGCGGGAAGTGGTGAGCAGTTCTTC.